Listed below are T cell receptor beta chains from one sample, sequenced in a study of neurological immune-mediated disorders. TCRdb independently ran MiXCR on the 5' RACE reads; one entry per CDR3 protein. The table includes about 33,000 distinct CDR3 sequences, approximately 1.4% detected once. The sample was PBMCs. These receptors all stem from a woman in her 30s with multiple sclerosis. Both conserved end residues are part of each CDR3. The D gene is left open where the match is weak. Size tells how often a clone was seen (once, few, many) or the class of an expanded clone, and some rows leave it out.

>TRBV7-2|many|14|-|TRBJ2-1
CASSAGPARDEQFF
TGTGCCAGCAGCGCCGGGCCGGCACGCGATGAGCAGTTCTTC
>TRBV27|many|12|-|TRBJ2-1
CASSSTYNEQFF
TGTGCCAGCAGTTCGACCTACAATGAGCAGTTCTTC
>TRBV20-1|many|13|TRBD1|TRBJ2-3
CSARADRADTQYF
TGCAGTGCTAGAGCGGACAGGGCAGATACGCAGTATTTT
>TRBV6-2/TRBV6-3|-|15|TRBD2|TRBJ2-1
CASSYVSGWPNEQFF
TGTGCCAGCAGTTACGTTAGCGGGTGGCCCAATGAGCAGTTCTTC
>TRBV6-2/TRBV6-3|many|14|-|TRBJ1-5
CASSFGRGNQPQHF
TGTGCCAGCAGTTTCGGGCGAGGCAATCAGCCCCAGCATTTT
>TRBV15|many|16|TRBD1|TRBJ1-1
CATSRELGDRNTEAFF
TGTGCCACCAGCAGAGAATTAGGGGACAGAAACACTGAAGCTTTCTTT
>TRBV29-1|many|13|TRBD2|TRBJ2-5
CSVAGASGETQYF
TGCAGCGTCGCGGGAGCTAGCGGGGAGACCCAGTACTTC
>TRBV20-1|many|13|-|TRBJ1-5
CSALVDNNQPQHF
TGCAGTGCGTTAGTCGATAACAATCAGCCCCAGCATTTT
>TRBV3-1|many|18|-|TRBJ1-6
CASSQHPGRSSYNSPLHF
TGTGCCAGCAGCCAACACCCGGGAAGGAGCTCCTATAATTCACCCCTCCACTTT
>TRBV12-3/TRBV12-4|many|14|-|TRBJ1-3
CASKKDPSGNTIYF
TGTGCCAGCAAAAAGGACCCCTCTGGAAACACCATATATTTT
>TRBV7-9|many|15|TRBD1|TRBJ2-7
CASSQGTGAGNEQYF
TGTGCCAGCAGCCAGGGGACAGGGGCCGGGAACGAGCAGTACTTC
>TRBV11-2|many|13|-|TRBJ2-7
CASSLDITYEQYF
TGTGCCAGCAGCTTAGATATAACCTACGAGCAGTACTTC
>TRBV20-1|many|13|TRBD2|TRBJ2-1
CSAGRGGYNEQFF
TGCAGTGCGGGGCGCGGGGGCTACAATGAGCAGTTCTTC
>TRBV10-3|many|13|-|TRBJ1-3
CAISVSGTNTIYF
TGTGCCATCAGTGTTTCGGGGACAAACACCATATATTTT
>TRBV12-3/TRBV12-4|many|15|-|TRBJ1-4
CASSLGDPIGEKLFF
TGTGCCAGCAGTTTAGGGGATCCAATAGGGGAAAAACTGTTTTTT
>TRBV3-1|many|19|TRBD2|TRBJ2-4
CASSWAGTSGGGAKNIQYF
TGTGCCAGCAGCTGGGCCGGGACTAGCGGGGGAGGGGCCAAAAACATTCAGTACTTC
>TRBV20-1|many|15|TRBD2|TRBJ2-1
CSARDRGGGANEQFF
TGCAGTGCTAGAGATCGGGGCGGGGGGGCCAATGAGCAGTTCTTC
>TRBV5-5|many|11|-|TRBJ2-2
CASSSNGELFF
TGTGCCAGCAGCAGTAACGGGGAGCTGTTTTTT
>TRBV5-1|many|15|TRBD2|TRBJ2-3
CASSSGLAVADTQYF
TGCGCCAGCAGCTCCGGACTAGCAGTTGCAGATACGCAGTATTTT
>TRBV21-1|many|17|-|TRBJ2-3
CASSIEEQGPCTDTQYF
TGTGCCAGCAGCATTGAAGAACAGGGTCCCTGCACAGATACGCAGTATTTT
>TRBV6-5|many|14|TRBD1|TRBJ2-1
CASSGDRLYNEQFF
TGTGCCAGCAGCGGGGACAGACTTTACAATGAGCAGTTCTTC
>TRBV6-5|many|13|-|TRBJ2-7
CASSHLTAYEQYF
TGTGCCAGCAGCCACCTGACAGCTTACGAGCAGTACTTC
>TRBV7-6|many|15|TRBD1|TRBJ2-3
CASSLTGTGEPAQYF
TGTGCCAGCAGCTTGACCGGGACAGGCGAACCTGCGCAGTATTTT
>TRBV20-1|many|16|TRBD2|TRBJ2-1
CSARGLGLAKYNEQFF
TGCAGTGCTAGAGGCCTGGGACTAGCGAAATACAATGAGCAGTTCTTC
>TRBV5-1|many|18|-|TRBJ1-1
CASNQGILSIVGNTEAFF
TGCGCCAGCAATCAGGGTATCTTATCTATCGTCGGCAACACTGAAGCTTTCTTT
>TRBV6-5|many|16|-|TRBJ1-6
CASSYSIRGGNSPLHF
TGTGCCAGCAGTTACTCGATTCGGGGAGGTAATTCACCCCTCCACTTT
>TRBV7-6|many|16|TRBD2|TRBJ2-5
CASSATTSGVLETQYF
TGTGCCAGCAGCGCAACGACTAGCGGGGTCCTGGAGACCCAGTACTTC
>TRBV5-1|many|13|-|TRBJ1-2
CASSLGQIYGYTF
TGCGCCAGCAGCTTGGGACAGATCTATGGCTACACCTTC
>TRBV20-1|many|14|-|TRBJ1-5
CSARDPLGQGPQHF
TGCAGTGCTAGAGATCCCCTCGGTCAGGGGCCCCAGCATTTT
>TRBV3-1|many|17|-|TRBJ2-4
CASSPRIGELAKNIQYF
TGTGCCAGCAGCCCGCGGATCGGGGAGCTAGCCAAAAACATTCAGTACTTC
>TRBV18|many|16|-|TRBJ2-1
CASSPPTRGSYNEQFF
TGTGCCAGCTCACCACCGACCCGAGGCTCCTACAATGAGCAGTTCTTC
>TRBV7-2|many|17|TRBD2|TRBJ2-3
CASSTGLAGLSTDTQYF
TGTGCCAGCAGCACGGGACTAGCGGGGCTAAGCACAGATACGCAGTATTTT
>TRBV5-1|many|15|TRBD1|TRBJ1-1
CASSIGQGKAAEAFF
TGCGCCAGCAGCATAGGACAGGGGAAAGCGGCTGAAGCTTTCTTT
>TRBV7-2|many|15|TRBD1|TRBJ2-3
CASSSTGGLTDTQYF
TGTGCCAGCAGCTCGACAGGGGGCTTGACAGATACGCAGTATTTT
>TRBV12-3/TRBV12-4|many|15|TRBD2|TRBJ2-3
CASSPFGGAGDTQYF
TGTGCCAGCAGCCCGTTCGGGGGGGCAGGAGATACGCAGTATTTT
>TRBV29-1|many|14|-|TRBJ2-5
CSVVLVAFGETQYF
TGCAGCGTTGTATTAGTAGCGTTTGGAGAGACCCAGTACTTC